This TCR beta chain was retrieved from a study of blood T cell repertoires in COVID-19 (dated by TCRdb to 2019 to 2021). Concerning the study at large: The collaborator samples originated in the United States, Italy and Spain and spanned the acute and convalescent phases of COVID-19. The material from the prospective study consisted of cDNA or gDNA derived from T cells, B-cell-depleted T cells, or PBMCs. Deeply sampled blood TCRbeta repertoires from subjects exposed to, actively infected with, or recovered from COVID-19 were included in the dataset. A freely available public database, intended as a resource for researchers studying the immune response to SARS-CoV-2, is where the repertoires were released. The samples were drawn from the first 160 participants of the ongoing ImmuneRACE study and from 1,254 subjects provided by 6 global collaborators. A de-identified subject ID, COVID-19 status, age in years and sex were almost always included in the sample metadata. Where available, HLA class I and class II types were taken from metadata supplied by the sample provider and were not determined by assay-based typing.

As for this clone: The antigen it recognizes is unknown. A single base separates this from a much larger clone, so it may be a read error.

Summary of the overall study and its limitations: How much clinical and demographic metadata was included differed by source and by participant, and the metadata was provided uncurated.

Here V drops 0 bases and J drops 1 base, and the junction holds 1 base not matched to any gene. The cysteine opens and the phenylalanine closes a CDR3 of 15 amino acids. Only CDR3 DNA is held: 45 bases, read in frame from base 1. As encoded in the germline V gene, CDR1 is SGHRS while CDR2 is YFSETQ. Enrolling through a virtual design, the prospective study's participants ranged in age from roughly 18 to 95 years and lived across 20 to 30 United States geographic areas. In the prospective study, cohorts were assigned on the basis of participant-reported clinical history obtained from a screening survey and a study questionnaire. Exposed participants had been in contact, within 2 weeks of entering the study, with a person who had a PCR-confirmed or clinician-diagnosed case of COVID-19. Each participant in the prospective study had whole blood, serum and a nasopharyngeal or oropharyngeal swab collected by mobile phlebotomists. Participants in the prospective study had the option to provide additional blood draws and questionnaires over a 2-month period. Prospective study blood samples were shipped either frozen or at room temperature before DNA extraction.

TCRbeta CDR3 regions were amplified from genomic DNA using the immunoSEQ Assay, a bias-controlled multiplex PCR. The source study handled its data this way. The number of nucleated cells in each sample was estimated from the amplification of reference gene primers within the assay. To quantify the absolute abundance of each unique TCRbeta CDR3 rearrangement, sequence reads were collapsed and filtered. For each sample, productive Simpson clonality was calculated as the square root of Simpson's diversity index across productive rearrangements. Held by TCRdb, this immuneACCESS table contains in-frame sequences only and omits some clones. Under half of the omission traces to an unresolved V gene where checked; the cause of the rest is unknown. The V and J calls and clone size are taken from that table; D and trimming were inferred from the DNA. The sample table shows about 150,000 clones, and 80% to 85% are seen once. The ten largest clones add up to around 5% of the sample.

Sequenced material: PBMCs or T cells enriched from blood (not recorded which). This receptor was identified in a man in his sixties or seventies who had been exposed to COVID-19. Here the chain combines TRBV5-1 and TRBJ1-1, and 9 junction bases match TRBD1. Here the CDR3 is given as CASSLGTGENTEAFF. The DNA sequence is given as TGCGCCAGCAGCTTGGGGACAGGGGAGAACACTGAAGCTTTCTTT. Where the CDR3 stops, the reference TRBV5-1 and TRBJ1-1 genes take over; the full variable domain is KAGVTQTPRYLIKTRGQQVTLSCSPISGHRSVSWYQQTPGQGLQFLFEYFSETQRNKGNFPGRFSGRQFSNSRSEMNVSTLELGDSALYLCASSLGTGENTEAFFGQGTRLTVV.